A single sample gave rise to the 11 T cell receptor beta chains below, sequenced in a study of blood T cell repertoires in COVID-19. The data were produced by immunoSEQ multiplex PCR, yet TCRdb's version contains in-frame clones alone and is incomplete. The table lists 240,000 or so clones, more than 75% of them singletons. Sequencing was done on a sample of PBMCs or T cells enriched from blood (not recorded which). These receptors all stem from a woman aged 45-65 years who had recovered from COVID-19.

The chain joins TRBV20-1 to TRBJ2-1; TRBD2 might be the D (5 bases). V lost 5 bases and J lost 4, with 12 bases in between. Germline V gene sequence: CDR1 DFQATT, CDR2 SNEGSKA (reference sequence). The CDR3 is 13 residues long. The CDR3 bases are TGCAGTGCTGGTGGACGGACTTACAATGAGCAGTTCTTC. Its translation is CSAGGRTYNEQFF.

The CDR3 DNA reads as TGTGCCAGCAGTCTCACGGTCTCTGGAAACACCATATATTTT. This gives the protein CASSLTVSGNTIYF. V is TRBV2 and J is TRBJ1-3; D gene unclear. From germline, CDR1 is SNHLY and CDR2 FYNNEI. The CDR3 is 14 residues long. V was cut by 5 bases and J by 0 bases, with 8 bases left in between.

The chain links TRBV6-5 to TRBJ1-6; D is possibly TRBD1 (6 bases). The CDR3 is made up of 14 amino acids. The V end lost 6 bases, the J end lost 8 bases, and 14 bases lay between the germline ends. The V gene's germline CDR1 is MNHEY and CDR2 SVGAGI. The CDR3 protein is CASRSGQRHSPLHF. In DNA, the CDR3 is TGTGCCAGCAGATCAGGACAGAGACATTCACCCCTCCACTTT.

This sequence joins TRBV30 and TRBJ1-1; 9 nucleotides agree with TRBD1. The CDR3 contains 14 residues. Trimming removed 3 bases from V and 1 base from J; junction bases left unmatched: 3. Germline V gene data show CDR1 as GTSNPN and CDR2 as SVGIG (reference sequence). DNA for the CDR3: TGTGCCTGGAGGTGGGGACAGGGGAACACTGAAGCTTTCTTT. This gives the protein CAWRWGQGNTEAFF.

The rearrangement joins TRBV7-2 to TRBJ2-3; perhaps TRBD2 as D (6 bases). CDR3 length: 15 residues. Trimming took off 7 bases at V and 2 bases at J, with 16 bases between the two ends. Germline CDR1 SGHTA, CDR2 FQGNSA. The CDR3 DNA is TGTGCCAGCAAAACAGAACGGGGGTCCACAGATACGCAGTATTTT. Encoded protein: CASKTERGSTDTQYF.

On this clone: A read error may account for a junction end that differs from germline. The chain carries TRBV30 and TRBJ1-3; 9 bases are a match to TRBD1. In germline, CDR1 is GTSNPN, CDR2 SVGIG (reference sequence). This CDR3 region has 15 residues. The CDR3 reads CAWSPQTGGGDTIYF. The CDR3 DNA follows: TGTGCCTGGAGTCCCCAGACAGGGGGTGGAGACACCATATATTTT.

The chain joins TRBV4-3 to TRBJ2-5, with unresolved D. This CDR3 contains 17 residues. V was clipped by 1 base and J by 1 base, with 16 bases between them. Germline values: CDR1 LGHNA, CDR2 YSLEER. The CDR3 sequence is CASSQALTGVLQETQYF. Here the CDR3 DNA reads TGCGCCAGCAGCCAAGCCCTGACGGGTGTCCTCCAAGAGACCCAGTACTTC.

The V call is TRBV28, the J call TRBJ2-7, with D maybe TRBD2 (6 bases). CDR3 length: 14 residues. Germline CDR1 reads MDHEN; CDR2 reads SYDVKM. Trimming pared 4 bases from V and 0 bases from J, leaving 10 bases between. In DNA, the CDR3 is TGTGCCAGCAGTTCCCCTAGCGACTCCTACGAGCAGTACTTC. Protein sequence: CASSSPSDSYEQYF.

V is TRBV4-2 and J is TRBJ1-4; D perhaps matches TRBD1 (6 bases). CDR1 is LGHNA, CDR2 YNFKEQ, per germline. Deletions cut 4 bases from V and 6 bases from J, with 12 bases between. CDR3 length: 14 amino acids. The CDR3 bases are TGTGCCAGCAGCCGACTACCAGGGGATGAAAAACTGTTTTTT. Protein product: CASSRLPGDEKLFF.

The CDR3 reads CAWSVPRYEYGYTF. In nucleotides, the CDR3 is TGTGCCTGGAGTGTCCCCAGGTATGAGTATGGCTACACCTTC. The V and J genes are TRBV30 and TRBJ1-2; D unresolved. V lost 0 bases and J lost 5, with 13 bases in between. The CDR3 length is 14 residues. The germline V gene encodes CDR1 GTSNPN and CDR2 SVGIG (reference sequence).

In this sample, this clone turned up once. V is TRBV4-3 and J is TRBJ2-1, with D perhaps TRBD2 (7 bases). V lost 1 base, J lost 4 bases, and 17 bases lay in between. Germline values: CDR1 LGHNA, CDR2 YSLEER. The CDR3 consists of 17 residues. This CDR3 is CASSQVGGGGPYNEQFF. The CDR3 nucleotides are TGCGCCAGCAGCCAAGTCGGGGGAGGGGGACCTTACAATGAGCAGTTCTTC.